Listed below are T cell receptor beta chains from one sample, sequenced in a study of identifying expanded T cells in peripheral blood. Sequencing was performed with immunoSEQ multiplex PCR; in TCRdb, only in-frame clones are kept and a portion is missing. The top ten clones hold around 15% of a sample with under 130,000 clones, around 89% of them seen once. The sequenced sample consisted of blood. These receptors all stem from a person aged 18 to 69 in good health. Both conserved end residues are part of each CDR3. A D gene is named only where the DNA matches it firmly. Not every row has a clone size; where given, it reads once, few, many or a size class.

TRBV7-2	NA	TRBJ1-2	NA	CASSSPPGAYGYTF	TGTGCCAGCAGCTCACCCCCAGGAGCCTATGGCTACACCTTC
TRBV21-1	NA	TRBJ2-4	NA	CANPPGRRAKNIQYF	TGTGCCAACCCCCCAGGGAGAAGGGCCAAAAACATTCAGTACTTC
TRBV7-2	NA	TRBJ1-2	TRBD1	CASSLRQGTFDGYTF	TGTGCCAGCAGCCTGCGACAGGGGACCTTCGATGGCTACACCTTC
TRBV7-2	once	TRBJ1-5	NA	CASSHGTNQPQHF	TGTGCCAGCAGCCATGGGACCAATCAGCCCCAGCATTTT
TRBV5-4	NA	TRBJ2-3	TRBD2	CASSLVVARGATDTQYF	TGTGCCAGCAGCTTGGTCGTGGCGCGGGGGGCCACAGATACGCAGTATTTT
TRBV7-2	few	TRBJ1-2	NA	CASSFTPGPRGSGYTF	TGTGCCAGCAGCTTTACCCCGGGACCCAGGGGAAGTGGCTACACCTTC
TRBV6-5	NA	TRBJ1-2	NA	CASSRGRSYGYTF	TGTGCCAGCAGCCGAGGACGGTCCTATGGCTACACCTTC
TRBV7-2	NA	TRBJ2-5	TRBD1	CASSLEDRARETQYF	TGTGCCAGCAGCTTAGAAGACAGGGCTCGGGAGACCCAGTACTTC
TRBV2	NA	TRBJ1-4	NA	CASRGRGEATNEKLFF	TGTGCCAGTCGTGGGCGGGGCGAGGCAACTAATGAAAAACTGTTTTTT
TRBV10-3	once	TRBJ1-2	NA	CAIRQDRDLYGYTF	TGTGCCATCAGACAGGACCGAGATCTCTATGGCTACACCTTC
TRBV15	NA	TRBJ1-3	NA	CATSGAGRASGNTIYF	TGTGCCACCAGCGGGGCGGGCAGGGCCTCTGGAAACACCATATATTTT
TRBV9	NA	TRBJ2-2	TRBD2	CASSAGGVTGELFF	TGTGCCAGCAGCGCTGGGGGGGTCACCGGGGAGCTGTTTTTT
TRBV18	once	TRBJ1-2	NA	CASSPPTGIGYTF	TGTGCCAGCTCACCACCCACAGGGATTGGCTACACCTTC
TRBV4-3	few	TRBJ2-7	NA	CASSQDQGSIYEQYF	TGCGCCAGCAGCCAAGATCAAGGATCTATCTACGAGCAGTACTTC
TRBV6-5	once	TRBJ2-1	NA	CVSSPDRIDNEQFF	TGTGTCAGCAGTCCGGACCGCATCGACAATGAGCAGTTCTTC
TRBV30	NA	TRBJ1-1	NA	CAWSVGPGANTEAFF	TGTGCCTGGAGTGTAGGCCCGGGGGCGAACACTGAAGCTTTCTTT
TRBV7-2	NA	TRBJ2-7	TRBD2	CASSQGTSGVDEQYF	TGCGCCAGCAGCCAAGGGACTAGCGGGGTGGACGAGCAGTACTTC
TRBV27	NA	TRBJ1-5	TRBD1	CASSSLDRVSNQPQHF	TGTGCCAGCAGTTCCCTGGACAGGGTAAGCAATCAGCCCCAGCATTTT
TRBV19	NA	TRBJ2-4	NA	CASSTSALAKNIQYF	TGTGCCAGTAGTACGTCGGCCCTAGCCAAAAACATTCAGTACTTC
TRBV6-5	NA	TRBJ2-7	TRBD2	CASSYRLAGPYEQYF	TGTGCCAGCAGTTACCGCCTAGCGGGGCCCTACGAGCAGTACTTC
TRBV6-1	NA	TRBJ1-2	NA	CASSELPANYGYTF	TGTGCCAGCAGTGAATTGCCAGCTAACTATGGCTACACCTTC
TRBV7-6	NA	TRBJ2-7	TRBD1	CASSLGDGQGNYEQYF	TGTGCCAGCAGCTTAGGGGACGGACAGGGTAACTACGAGCAGTACTTC
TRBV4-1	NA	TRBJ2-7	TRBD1	CASSWDRFYEQYF	TGCGCCAGCAGCTGGGACAGGTTCTACGAGCAGTACTTC
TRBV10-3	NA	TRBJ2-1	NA	CAISESAGGAYNEQFF	TGTGCCATCAGTGAGTCGGCTGGGGGGGCTTACAATGAGCAGTTCTTC
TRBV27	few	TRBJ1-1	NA	CASRVGYMNTEAFF	TGTGCCAGCAGGGTGGGGTACATGAACACTGAAGCTTTCTTT
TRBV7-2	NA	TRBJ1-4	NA	CASSFYREEKLFF	TGTGCCAGCAGCTTCTACAGGGAGGAAAAACTGTTTTTT
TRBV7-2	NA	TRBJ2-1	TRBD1	CASSSGGSYNEQFF	TGTGCCAGCAGCTCAGGGGGCTCCTACAATGAGCAGTTCTTC
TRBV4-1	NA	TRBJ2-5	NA	CASSQDRTRDQETQYF	TGCGCCAGCAGCCAAGATCGGACGAGGGACCAAGAGACCCAGTACTTC
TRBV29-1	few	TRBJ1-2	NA	CSVGGTGHGYTF	TGCAGCGTTGGCGGAACGGGTCATGGCTACACCTTC
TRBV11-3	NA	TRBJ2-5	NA	CASSADQETQYF	TGTGCCAGCAGCGCGGACCAAGAGACCCAGTACTTC
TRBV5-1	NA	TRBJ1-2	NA	CASSLTSTGPNGYTF	TGCGCCAGCAGCTTGACTTCGACAGGCCCCAATGGCTACACCTTC
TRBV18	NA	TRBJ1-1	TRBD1	CASSPPPRGLSMNTEAFF	TGTGCCAGCTCACCACCGCCCAGGGGGTTATCTATGAACACTGAAGCTTTCTTT
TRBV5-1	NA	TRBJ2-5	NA	CASSLGSTEETQYF	TGCGCCAGCAGCTTGGGGAGCACAGAAGAGACCCAGTACTTC
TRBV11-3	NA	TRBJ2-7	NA	CASSLSGSSYEQYF	TGTGCCAGCAGCTTATCCGGGAGCTCCTACGAGCAGTACTTC
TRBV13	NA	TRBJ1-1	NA	CASTEQGGPNTEAFF	TGTGCCAGCACGGAACAGGGTGGGCCGAACACTGAAGCTTTCTTT
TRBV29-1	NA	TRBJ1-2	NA	CSVVIAGHINYGYTF	TGCAGCGTTGTAATAGCAGGACACATTAACTATGGCTACACCTTC
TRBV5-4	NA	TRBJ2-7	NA	CASSLNLNLEQYF	TGTGCCAGCAGCTTAAATTTAAACCTCGAGCAGTACTTC
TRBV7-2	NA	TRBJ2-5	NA	CASSLGAGTPPKTQYF	TGTGCCAGCAGCTTAGGGGCGGGGACCCCTCCGAAGACCCAGTACTTC
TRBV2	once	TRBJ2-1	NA	CASRPSGTQYNEQFF	TGTGCCAGCAGACCCTCCGGGACTCAGTACAATGAGCAGTTCTTC
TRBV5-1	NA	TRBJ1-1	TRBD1	CASTGTGNTEAFF	TGCGCCAGTACGGGGACAGGGAACACTGAAGCTTTCTTT
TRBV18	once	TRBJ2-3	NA	CASSMDSYTDTQYF	TGTGCCAGCTCCATGGACAGCTATACAGATACGCAGTATTTT
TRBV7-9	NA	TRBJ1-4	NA	CASSPARKLFF	TGTGCCAGCAGCCCCGCGCGGAAACTGTTTTTT
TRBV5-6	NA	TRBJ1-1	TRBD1	CASSSGTGALAAFF	TGTGCCAGCAGCTCCGGGACAGGGGCTTTGGCAGCTTTCTTT
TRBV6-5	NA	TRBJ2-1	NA	CASQRGPVNEQFF	TGTGCCAGCCAACGGGGCCCGGTCAATGAGCAGTTCTTC
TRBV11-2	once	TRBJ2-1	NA	CASSLVLYNEQFF	TGTGCCAGCAGCTTAGTCCTGTATAATGAGCAGTTCTTC
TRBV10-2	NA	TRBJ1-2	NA	CASSEREQGILYGYTF	TGCGCCAGCAGTGAGCGGGAACAGGGTATCTTGTATGGCTACACCTTC